This T cell receptor beta chain was retrieved from a study of response to subunit inactivated influenza vaccine. General study findings and limits: Authors proposed each seasonal influenza vaccination draws in few new T cells.

One entry per CDR3 protein results from TCRdb running MiXCR on the RT-PCR reads. The data contain approximately 520,000 distinct CDR3 sequences, about 17% of them singletons. The germline CDR1 and CDR2 sequences are LGHDT and YNNKEL (reference sequence). The V gene end was trimmed by 1 base and the J gene end by 14 bases; junction bases not matched to a gene: 14. CDR3 length equals 15 residues. Many counts were recorded for this clonotype. Its specificity is unknown. This specimen consisted of CD4+ T cells sorted from PBMCs, obtained roughly 24 months after vaccination. The TCR was taken from a man aged 45 to 70 who received an inactivated influenza vaccine. V gene TRBV3-1 combines with J gene TRBJ2-1, with TRBD2 identical over 7 bases. In DNA form, the CDR3 reads TGTGCCAGCAGCCAAGGGGCGACTAGCAGCTTTAGAAAGTTCTTC. This translates into CASSQGATSSFRKFF.